This TCR beta chain derives from a study of cytomegalovirus exposure and HLA in healthy donors. In the study overall: Earlier work reported 110 million or so unique TCR beta sequences from about 190 million T cells. HLA-typed donors were the source of 83 million or so unique TCRs held in an early data release. Study results and limitations: Later work showed greater clonal expansion in HLA-associated TCR beta chains than in equally common others.

The study ran its PCR with 60 Vbeta and 13 Jbeta primers. Here immunoSEQ multiplex PCR was the method, and the copy in TCRdb shows in-frame clones only, minus some. This sample has roughly 150,000 clones, with roughly 77% found just once. Remarks on this clone: Its specificity is unknown.

V shed 6 bases and J 6 bases; nucleotides not matched to a gene: 16. CDR3 length equals 17 residues. The germline V gene encodes CDR1 SGHDT and CDR2 YYEEEE. Sequenced sample: PBMCs. The rearrangement uses TRBV5-6 and TRBJ2-7; 12 bases are a match to TRBD1. This sequence originates from a man between 18 and 35 years old in good health and CMV-seropositive. The CDR3 spells CASKGTPGQGATGEQYF. The CDR3 nucleotides are TGTGCCAGCAAAGGGACACCGGGACAGGGGGCGACGGGCGAGCAGTACTTC. Filled out from reference TRBV5-6 and TRBJ2-7, the complete variable domain reads DAGVTQSPTHLIKTRGQQVTLRCSPKSGHDTVSWYQQALGQGPQFIFQYYEEEERQRGNFPDRFSGHQFPNYSSELNVNALLLGDSALYLCASKGTPGQGATGEQYFGPGTRLTVT.